These T cell receptor beta chains were read from a single sample in a study of cytomegalovirus exposure and HLA in healthy donors. Sequencing used immunoSEQ multiplex PCR; TCRdb keeps in-frame clones, though not all of them. The sample contains about 120,000 clones, 60% to 85% of which appear only once. Sequenced sample: PBMCs. Receptors originate from a woman between 40 and 50 years old in good health and CMV-seropositive. CDR3s include the opening cysteine and the closing phenylalanine or tryptophan. The D gene is left open where the match is weak. A row's size may be missing; if present it is once, few, many or a size class.

size | D | J | V | DNA | CDR3
NA | TRBD1 | TRBJ1-4 | TRBV4-1 | TGCGCCAGCAGCCAGGGACAGGTTTCTAATGAAAAACTGTTTTTT | CASSQGQVSNEKLFF
NA | TRBD1 | TRBJ2-1 | TRBV19 | TGTGCCAGTAGTAGGGGGGGACAGGGAGTATACAATGAGCAGTTCTTC | CASSRGGQGVYNEQFF
NA | NA | TRBJ2-3 | TRBV7-2 | TGTGCCAGCAGCCTCGGGACTCCCAATGTCGCAGATACGCAGTATTTT | CASSLGTPNVADTQYF
NA | TRBD2 | TRBJ2-3 | TRBV19 | TGTGCCAGTAGTATAGAGGGTAGCGGGAGATACACAGATACGCAGTATTTT | CASSIEGSGRYTDTQYF
once | TRBD2 | TRBJ2-3 | TRBV4-1 | TGCGCCAGCAGCCAAGGACTAGCGGGGGGGGCTTATACGCAGTATTTT | CASSQGLAGGAYTQYF
NA | NA | TRBJ2-7 | TRBV4-2 | TGTGCCAGCAGCCAAGCGACTTCCGGGACACCCTACGAGCAGTACTTC | CASSQATSGTPYEQYF
NA | TRBD1 | TRBJ2-7 | TRBV18 | TGTGCCAGCTCAGGGCCGGGACAGGGGACCTACGAGCAGTACTTC | CASSGPGQGTYEQYF
NA | NA | TRBJ2-2 | TRBV5-1 | TGCGCCAGCAGCGGACAGGGACTATACACCGGGGAGCTGTTTTTT | CASSGQGLYTGELFF
few | TRBD2 | TRBJ2-5 | TRBV19 | TGTGCCAGTAGTGAACTAGCGGGGGCGGGAGAGACCCAGTACTTC | CASSELAGAGETQYF
NA | TRBD1 | TRBJ2-1 | TRBV4-1 | TGCGCCAGCAGCCAAGATGCGGGGGACAGGGAGGTGGGCAATGAGCAGTTCTTC | CASSQDAGDREVGNEQFF
NA | NA | TRBJ2-2 | TRBV6-1 | TGTGCCAGCAGTGAGAACGCGGGGAGGAGTACCGGGGAGCTGTTTTTT | CASSENAGRSTGELFF
NA | NA | TRBJ1-3 | TRBV18 | TGTGCCAGCGCCCCCTTCGACAGCTCTGGAAACACCATATATTTT | CASAPFDSSGNTIYF
NA | NA | TRBJ2-4 | TRBV5-4 | TGTGCCAGCAGCCACGGTGGTCTAGCCAAAAACATTCAGTACTTC | CASSHGGLAKNIQYF
once | TRBD1 | TRBJ2-7 | TRBV13 | TGTGCCAGCAGCTTCCGACAGGGGGCCTCCTACGAGCAGTACTTC | CASSFRQGASYEQYF
NA | TRBD2 | TRBJ2-7 | TRBV9 | TGTGCCAGCAGCGTAAGTAGCGGGAGTCCCTACGAGCAGTACTTC | CASSVSSGSPYEQYF
once | NA | TRBJ2-7 | TRBV5-6 | TGTGCCAGCAGTATGACCGGAGCCAACGAGCAGTACTTC | CASSMTGANEQYF
NA | NA | TRBJ1-2 | TRBV5-1 | TGCGCCAGCAGCCCAGAACAGGGTTGGGGCTACACCTTC | CASSPEQGWGYTF
NA | NA | TRBJ2-2 | TRBV19 | TGTGCCAGTAGTTGGAGCCAATTCACCGGGGAGCTGTTTTTT | CASSWSQFTGELFF
NA | TRBD1 | TRBJ1-2 | TRBV5-1 | TGCGCCAGCAGCCCCGACAGGGGGCGCGTCTATGGCTACACCTTC | CASSPDRGRVYGYTF
once | NA | TRBJ1-3 | TRBV6-5 | TGTGCCAGCAGTTACTCGGGCAGTAATCGATGGAACACCATATATTTT | CASSYSGSNRWNTIYF
NA | NA | TRBJ2-5 | TRBV11-2 | TGTGCCAGCAGCTCGGGTGGGTTAGCGAGGGAGACCCAGTACTTC | CASSSGGLARETQYF
NA | NA | TRBJ1-1 | TRBV2 | TGTGCCAGCAGTGAGGGGGGGGCAACCATGAACACTGAAGCTTTCTTT | CASSEGGATMNTEAFF
NA | TRBD2 | TRBJ2-1 | TRBV5-1 | TGCGCCAGCAGCTTGGCCGGGACTAGCGGGATCAGCTCCTACAATGAGCAGTTCTTC | CASSLAGTSGISSYNEQFF
few | NA | TRBJ1-2 | TRBV5-6 | TGTGCCAGCAGCTTGGTTGCAGGCTTCTACTTTGGCTACACCTTC | CASSLVAGFYFGYTF
NA | TRBD2 | TRBJ2-7 | TRBV10-3 | TGTGCCATCAGTGACCCGAGAAGCGGGAGTAGGAACGAGCAGTACTTC | CAISDPRSGSRNEQYF
NA | NA | TRBJ1-5 | TRBV2 | TGTGCCAGCAGTGCCGACAGGACCCAGCATTTT | CASSADRTQHF
few | NA | TRBJ1-1 | TRBV27 | TGTGCCAGCAGAGGGCCCGGACAGAAAGCTTTCTTT | CASRGPGQKAFF
NA | NA | TRBJ1-5 | TRBV19 | TGTGCCAGTAGTATGGCCAGTGCAAATCAGCCCCAGCATTTT | CASSMASANQPQHF
NA | NA | TRBJ2-5 | TRBV7-9 | TGTGCCAGCAGCCGATATCCTAGGGAGGTAGAGACCCAGTACTTC | CASSRYPREVETQYF
few | TRBD1 | TRBJ1-3 | TRBV6-6 | TGTGCCAGCAGACTCGGGACAGACCTACGAAACACCATATATTTT | CASRLGTDLRNTIYF
once | TRBD1 | TRBJ2-4 | TRBV5-6 | TGTGCCAGCAGCTCCGACAGGGGTGGAGGCATTCAGTACTTC | CASSSDRGGGIQYF
NA | NA | TRBJ1-4 | TRBV7-2 | TGTGCCAGCGCCCTAAGACAGTATGAAAAACTGTTTTTT | CASALRQYEKLFF
NA | NA | TRBJ2-5 | TRBV2 | TGTGCCAGCAGTGAAGCTGTGGGGAGGAAAGAGACCCAGTACTTC | CASSEAVGRKETQYF
NA | NA | TRBJ2-7 | TRBV7-9 | TGTGCCAGCAGCTTAGAAGGGGCCCAGTACTTC | CASSLEGAQYF
NA | TRBD2 | TRBJ2-7 | TRBV9 | TGTGCCAGCAGCGTAGTACCTGGCGGGAGCTCCTACGAGCAGTACTTC | CASSVVPGGSSYEQYF
NA | NA | TRBJ1-4 | TRBV5-6 | TGTGCCAGCAGCGCGACACAGGATCGTAATGAAAAACTGTTTTTT | CASSATQDRNEKLFF
NA | NA | TRBJ1-1 | TRBV11-3 | TGTGCCAGCAGCCCGATGGGACAGAACACTGAAGCTTTCTTT | CASSPMGQNTEAFF
NA | NA | TRBJ2-3 | TRBV7-9 | TGTGCCAGCAGTTATTTTACAGGGAACCCCTTCCATTTT | CASSYFTGNPFHF
NA | NA | TRBJ2-5 | TRBV5-1 | TGCGCCAGCAGCTTTTTGAGCGGTGGAGAGACCCAGTACTTC | CASSFLSGGETQYF
NA | NA | TRBJ2-2 | TRBV19 | TGTGCCAGTAGATTTCCCCTAGTGGGGAACACCGGGGAGCTGTTTTTT | CASRFPLVGNTGELFF
once | TRBD1 | TRBJ1-2 | TRBV19 | TGTGCCACCGGGCGACAGGGGCCTAGCGGTGGCTACACCTTC | CATGRQGPSGGYTF